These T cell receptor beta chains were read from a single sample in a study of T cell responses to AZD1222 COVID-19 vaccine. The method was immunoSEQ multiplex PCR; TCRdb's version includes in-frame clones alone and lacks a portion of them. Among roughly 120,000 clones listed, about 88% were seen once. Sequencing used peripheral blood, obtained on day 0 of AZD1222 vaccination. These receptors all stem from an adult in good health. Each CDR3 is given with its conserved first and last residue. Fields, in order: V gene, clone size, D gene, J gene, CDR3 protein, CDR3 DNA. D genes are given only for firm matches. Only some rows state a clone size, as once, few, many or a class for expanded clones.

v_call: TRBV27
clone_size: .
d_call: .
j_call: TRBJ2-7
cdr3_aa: CASSGGFGSSYEQYF
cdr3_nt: TGTGCCAGCAGTGGAGGCTTTGGCAGCTCCTACGAGCAGTACTTC

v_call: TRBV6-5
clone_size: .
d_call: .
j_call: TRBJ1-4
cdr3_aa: CASQGSANEKLFF
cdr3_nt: TGTGCCAGCCAGGGCTCGGCTAATGAAAAACTGTTTTTT

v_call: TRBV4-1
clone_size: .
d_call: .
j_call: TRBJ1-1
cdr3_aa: CASSTRMGGYTEAFF
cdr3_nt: TGCGCCAGCAGTACGAGGATGGGGGGATACACTGAAGCTTTCTTT

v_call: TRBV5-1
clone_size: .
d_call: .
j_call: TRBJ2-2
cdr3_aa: CASSPGLLNTGELFF
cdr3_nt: TGCGCCAGCAGCCCCGGACTCTTGAACACCGGGGAGCTGTTTTTT

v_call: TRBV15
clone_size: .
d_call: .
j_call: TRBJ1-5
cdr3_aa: CATSRDNGANQPQHF
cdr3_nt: TGTGCCACCAGCAGAGATAACGGGGCCAATCAGCCCCAGCATTTT

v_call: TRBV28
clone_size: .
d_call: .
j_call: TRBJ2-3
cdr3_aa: CASSPSPDERPDTQYF
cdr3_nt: TGTGCCAGCAGCCCTAGTCCCGACGAGCGGCCAGATACGCAGTATTTT

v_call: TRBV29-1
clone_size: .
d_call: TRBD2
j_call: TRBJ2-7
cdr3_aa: CSVGLAGWEGTYEQYF
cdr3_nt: TGCAGCGTCGGACTAGCGGGCTGGGAGGGGACCTACGAGCAGTACTTC

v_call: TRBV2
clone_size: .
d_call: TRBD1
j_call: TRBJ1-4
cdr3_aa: CASVTRTGRTTNEKLFF
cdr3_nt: TGTGCCAGCGTAACGAGGACAGGGCGAACAACTAATGAAAAACTGTTTTTT

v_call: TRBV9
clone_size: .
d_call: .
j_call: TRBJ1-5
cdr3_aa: CASSATYLPPQHF
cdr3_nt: TGTGCCAGCAGCGCCACTTACCTACCGCCCCAGCATTTT

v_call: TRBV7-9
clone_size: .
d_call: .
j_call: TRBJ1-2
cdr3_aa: CASSLNEGGRGYTF
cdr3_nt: TGTGCCAGCAGCTTAAACGAGGGAGGTCGTGGCTACACCTTC

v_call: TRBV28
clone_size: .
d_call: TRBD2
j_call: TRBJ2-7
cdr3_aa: CASSLAGGTTYEQYF
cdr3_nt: TGTGCCAGCAGTTTAGCGGGAGGGACTACCTACGAGCAGTACTTC

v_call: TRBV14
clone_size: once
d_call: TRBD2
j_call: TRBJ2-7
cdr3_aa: CASSQAGRQGYEQYF
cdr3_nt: TGTGCCAGCAGCCAAGCCGGGAGGCAGGGATACGAGCAGTACTTC

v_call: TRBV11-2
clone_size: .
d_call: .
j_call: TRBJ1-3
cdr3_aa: CASSWGGGTGNTIYF
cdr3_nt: TGTGCCAGCAGCTGGGGCGGGGGAACTGGAAACACCATATATTTT

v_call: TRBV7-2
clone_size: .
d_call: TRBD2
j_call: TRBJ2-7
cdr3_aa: CASSSSLIFRGSSYEQYF
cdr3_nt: TGTGCCAGCAGCTCATCCCTCATTTTCCGCGGGAGCTCCTACGAGCAGTACTTC

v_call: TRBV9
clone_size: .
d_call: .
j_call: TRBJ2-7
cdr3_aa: CASSSLRDGGSGEQYF
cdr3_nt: TGTGCCAGCAGTTCTCTCCGGGACGGTGGTTCGGGGGAGCAGTACTTC

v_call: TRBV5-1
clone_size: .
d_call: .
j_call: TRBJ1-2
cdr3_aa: CASSFGAPNYGYTF
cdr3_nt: TGCGCCAGCAGCTTCGGAGCGCCGAACTATGGCTACACCTTC

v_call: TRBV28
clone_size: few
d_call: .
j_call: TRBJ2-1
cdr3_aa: CASRSGGANNEQFF
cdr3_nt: TGTGCCAGTAGGAGTGGGGGGGCAAACAATGAGCAGTTCTTC

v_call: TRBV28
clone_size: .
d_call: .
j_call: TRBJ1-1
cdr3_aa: CASRTTRQNTEAFF
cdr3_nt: TGTGCCAGCAGAACCACCCGGCAGAACACTGAAGCTTTCTTT

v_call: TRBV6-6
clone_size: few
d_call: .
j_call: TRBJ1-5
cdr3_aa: CASSYQSQANQPQHF
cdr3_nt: TGTGCCAGCAGTTACCAATCACAGGCAAATCAGCCCCAGCATTTT

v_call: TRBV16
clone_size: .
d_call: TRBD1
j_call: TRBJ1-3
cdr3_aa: CASSRGTVENTIYF
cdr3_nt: TGTGCCAGCAGCCGGGGGACAGTTGAAAACACCATATATTTT

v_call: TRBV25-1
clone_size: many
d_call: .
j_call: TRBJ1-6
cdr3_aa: CASSESTGISPLHF
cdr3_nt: TGTGCCAGCAGTGAAAGTACAGGGATTTCACCCCTCCACTTT

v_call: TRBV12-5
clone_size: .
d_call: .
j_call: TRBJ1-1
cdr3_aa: CASGLDQDSLNTEAFF
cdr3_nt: TGTGCTAGTGGCCTTGATCAGGACAGCCTGAACACTGAAGCTTTCTTT

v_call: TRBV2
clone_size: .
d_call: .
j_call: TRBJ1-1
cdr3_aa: CASSTRDTEAFF
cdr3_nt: TGTGCCAGCAGTACTAGGGACACTGAAGCTTTCTTT

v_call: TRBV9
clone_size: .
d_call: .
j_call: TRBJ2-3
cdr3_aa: CASSVEGMRTDTQYF
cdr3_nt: TGTGCCAGCAGCGTAGAGGGTATGCGCACAGATACGCAGTATTTT

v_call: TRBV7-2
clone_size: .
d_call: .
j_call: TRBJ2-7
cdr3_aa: CASSISLPYEQYF
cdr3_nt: TGTGCCAGCAGTATTAGTCTACCCTACGAGCAGTACTTC

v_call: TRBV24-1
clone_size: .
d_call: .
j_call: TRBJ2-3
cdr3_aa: CATSDLDSHTDTQYF
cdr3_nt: TGTGCCACCAGTGACCTGGACTCGCACACAGATACGCAGTATTTT

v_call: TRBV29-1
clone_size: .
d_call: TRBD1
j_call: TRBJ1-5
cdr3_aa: CSVGDRGLNQPQHF
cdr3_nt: TGCAGCGTTGGGGACAGGGGACTCAATCAGCCCCAGCATTTT